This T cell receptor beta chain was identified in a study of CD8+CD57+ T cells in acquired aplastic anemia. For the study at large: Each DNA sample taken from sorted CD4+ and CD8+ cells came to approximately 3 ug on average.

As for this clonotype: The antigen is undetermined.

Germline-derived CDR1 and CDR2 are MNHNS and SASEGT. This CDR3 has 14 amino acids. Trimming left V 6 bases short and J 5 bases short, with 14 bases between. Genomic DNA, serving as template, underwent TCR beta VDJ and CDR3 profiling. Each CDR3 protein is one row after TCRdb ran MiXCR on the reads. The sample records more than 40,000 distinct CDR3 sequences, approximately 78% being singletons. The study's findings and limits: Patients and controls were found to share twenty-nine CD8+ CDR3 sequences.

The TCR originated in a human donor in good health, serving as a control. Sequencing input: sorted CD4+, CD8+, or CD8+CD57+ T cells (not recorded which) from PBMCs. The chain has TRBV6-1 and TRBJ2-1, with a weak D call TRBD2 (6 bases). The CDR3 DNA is TGTGCCAGCAGCCAGACTAGATTCCACAATGAGCAGTTCTTC. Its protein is CASSQTRFHNEQFF.